This T cell receptor beta chain was identified in a study of naive and memory T cell subsets. Concerning this clonotype: Antigen unknown.

Broader study findings: A few larger clonotypes appeared in naive repertoires, especially CD8, possibly memory cells re-expressing CD45RA.

An equimolar mix of two oligonucleotides served as the beta constant-region primer for TRBC1 and TRBC2. Four rounds of PCR amplified the ligated cDNA using nested alpha and beta constant-region primers plus SP2. One entry per CDR3 protein results from TCRdb running MiXCR on the UMI-ligation and nested PCR reads. Among around 160,000 distinct CDR3 sequences, about 23% were seen once, and the ten largest hold less than 0.13%. This CDR3 has 12 residues. Trimming cost V 11 bases and J 2 bases, with 13 bases left between them. Germline CDR1 SNHLY, CDR2 FYNNEI. Four subsets defined by CD45RA and CD27 were sorted after CD3, CD4, CD8 and live/dead staining.

Sequenced input: naive CD4+ T cells from blood. This receptor was identified in a human donor in good health. The chain couples TRBV2 to TRBJ2-7, with D unresolved. CDR3 protein: CASSAGAYEQYF. CDR3 sequence (DNA): TGTGCCTCCTCGGCAGGCGCCTACGAGCAGTACTTC.